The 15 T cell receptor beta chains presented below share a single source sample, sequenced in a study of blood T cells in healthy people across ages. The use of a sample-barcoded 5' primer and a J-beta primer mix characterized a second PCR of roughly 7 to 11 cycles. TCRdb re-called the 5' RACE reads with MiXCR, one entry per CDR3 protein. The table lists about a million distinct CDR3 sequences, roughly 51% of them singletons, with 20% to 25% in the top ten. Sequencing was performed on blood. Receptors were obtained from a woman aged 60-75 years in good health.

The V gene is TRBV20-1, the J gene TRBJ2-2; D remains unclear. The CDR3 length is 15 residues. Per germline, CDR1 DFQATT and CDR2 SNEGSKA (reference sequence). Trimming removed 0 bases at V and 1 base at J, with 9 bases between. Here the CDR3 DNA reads TGCAGTGCTAGAGACACGCGGAGGAACACCGGGGAGCTGTTTTTT. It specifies CSARDTRRNTGELFF.

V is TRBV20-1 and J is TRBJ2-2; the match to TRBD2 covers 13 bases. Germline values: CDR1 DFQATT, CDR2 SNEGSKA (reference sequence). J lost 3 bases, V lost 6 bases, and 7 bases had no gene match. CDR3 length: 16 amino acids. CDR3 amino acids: CSAKVTSGRDTGELFF. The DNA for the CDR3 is TGCAGTGCAAAAGTCACTAGCGGGAGGGACACCGGGGAGCTGTTTTTT.

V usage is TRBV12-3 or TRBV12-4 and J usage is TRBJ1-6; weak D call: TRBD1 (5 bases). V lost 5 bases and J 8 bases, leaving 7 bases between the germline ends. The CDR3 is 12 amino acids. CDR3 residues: CASSLGHSPLHF. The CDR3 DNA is TGTGCCAGCAGTCTGGGGCATTCACCCCTCCACTTT.

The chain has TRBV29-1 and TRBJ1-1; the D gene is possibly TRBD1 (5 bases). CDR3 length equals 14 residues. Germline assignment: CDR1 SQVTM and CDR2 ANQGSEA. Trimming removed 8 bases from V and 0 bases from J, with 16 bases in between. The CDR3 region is CSPVPRGMNTEAFF. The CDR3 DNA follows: TGCAGCCCCGTTCCCCGGGGGATGAACACTGAAGCTTTCTTT.

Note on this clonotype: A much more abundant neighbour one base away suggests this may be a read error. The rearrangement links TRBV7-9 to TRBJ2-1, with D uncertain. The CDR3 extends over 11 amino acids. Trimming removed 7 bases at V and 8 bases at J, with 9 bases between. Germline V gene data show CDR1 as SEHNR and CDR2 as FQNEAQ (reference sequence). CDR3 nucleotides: TGTGCCAGCACGGTAGAGGATGAGCAGTTCTTC. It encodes CASTVEDEQFF.

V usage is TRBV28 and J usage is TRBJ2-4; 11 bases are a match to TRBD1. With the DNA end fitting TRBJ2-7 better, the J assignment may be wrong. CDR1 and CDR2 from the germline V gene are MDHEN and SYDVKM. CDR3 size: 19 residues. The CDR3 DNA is TGTGCCAGCAGTTCCTCCGTCATGGGACAGGGGGATTTCACCTACGAGCAGTACTTC. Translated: CASSSSVMGQGDFTYEQYF.

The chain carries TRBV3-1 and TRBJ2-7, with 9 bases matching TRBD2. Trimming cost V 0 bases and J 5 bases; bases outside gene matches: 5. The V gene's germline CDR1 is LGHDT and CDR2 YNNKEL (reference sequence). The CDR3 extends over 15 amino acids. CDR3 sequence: CASSQDVAGVHEQYF. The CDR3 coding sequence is TGTGCCAGCAGCCAAGATGTAGCGGGAGTACACGAGCAGTACTTC.

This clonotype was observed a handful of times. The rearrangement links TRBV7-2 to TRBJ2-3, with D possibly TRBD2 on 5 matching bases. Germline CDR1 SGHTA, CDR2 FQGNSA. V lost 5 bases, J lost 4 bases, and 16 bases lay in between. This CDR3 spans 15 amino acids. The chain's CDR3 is CASSPRGLGPDTQYF. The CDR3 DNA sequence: TGTGCCAGCAGCCCTAGAGGACTGGGTCCAGATACGCAGTATTTT.

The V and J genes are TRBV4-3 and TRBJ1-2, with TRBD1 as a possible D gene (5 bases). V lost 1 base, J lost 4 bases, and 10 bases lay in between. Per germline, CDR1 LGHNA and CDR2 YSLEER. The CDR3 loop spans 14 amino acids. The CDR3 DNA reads TGCGCCAGCAGCCAAGTAAGAGGGACCTATGGCTACACCTTC. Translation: CASSQVRGTYGYTF.

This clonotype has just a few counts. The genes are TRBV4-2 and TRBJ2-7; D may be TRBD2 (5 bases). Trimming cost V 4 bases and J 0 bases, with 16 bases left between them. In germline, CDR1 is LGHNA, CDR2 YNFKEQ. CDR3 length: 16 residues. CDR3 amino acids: CASSRGAGLSSYEQYF. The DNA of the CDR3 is TGTGCCAGCAGCCGGGGTGCGGGTCTAAGCTCCTACGAGCAGTACTTC.

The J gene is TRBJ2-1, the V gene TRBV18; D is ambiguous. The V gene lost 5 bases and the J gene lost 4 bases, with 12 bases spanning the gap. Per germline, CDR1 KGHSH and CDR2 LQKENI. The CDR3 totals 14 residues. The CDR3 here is CASSIDFEYNEQFF. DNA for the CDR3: TGTGCCAGCTCAATAGATTTTGAGTACAATGAGCAGTTCTTC.

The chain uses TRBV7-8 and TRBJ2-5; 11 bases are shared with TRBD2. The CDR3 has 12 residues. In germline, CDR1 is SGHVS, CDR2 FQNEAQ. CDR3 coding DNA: TGTGGAGTAGCGGGAGGGCTAGAGACCCAGTACTTC. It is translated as CGVAGGLETQYF.

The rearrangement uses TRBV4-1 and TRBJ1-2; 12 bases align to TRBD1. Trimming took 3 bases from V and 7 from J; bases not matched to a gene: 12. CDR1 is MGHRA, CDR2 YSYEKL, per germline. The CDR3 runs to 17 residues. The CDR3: CASSQATRDRGRGGYTF. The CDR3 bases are TGCGCCAGCAGCCAGGCTACTCGGGACAGGGGGCGCGGTGGCTACACCTTC.

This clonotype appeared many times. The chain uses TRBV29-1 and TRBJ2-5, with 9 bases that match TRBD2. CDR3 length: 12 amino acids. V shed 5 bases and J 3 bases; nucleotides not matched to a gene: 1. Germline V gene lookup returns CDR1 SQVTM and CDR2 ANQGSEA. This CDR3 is CSVRLAEETQYF. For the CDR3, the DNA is TGCAGCGTTCGACTAGCGGAAGAGACCCAGTACTTC.

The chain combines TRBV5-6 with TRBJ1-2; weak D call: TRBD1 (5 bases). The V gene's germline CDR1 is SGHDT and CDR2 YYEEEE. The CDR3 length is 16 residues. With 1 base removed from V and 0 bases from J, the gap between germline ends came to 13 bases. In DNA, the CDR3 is TGTGCCAGCAGCTTGTTCGGCGGGGGACCTAACTATGGCTACACCTTC. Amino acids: CASSLFGGGPNYGYTF.